These 27 T cell receptor beta chains were all obtained from the same sample, sequenced in a study of shared clonotypes between healthy human individuals. Profiled with immunoSEQ multiplex PCR; TCRdb holds only in-frame clones, not every one. Found here are approximately 2,300,000 clones, approximately 90% of them singletons; the top ten hold more than 0.35%. The sequenced sample consisted of naive CD4+ T cells from PBMCs. The subset denotes: CD45RA+ positively selected. These receptors were taken from a man aged 18 to 30 in good health. Some clones in this sample may be carry-over from other donors' samples.

The rearrangement links TRBV7-2 to TRBJ1-5; D ambiguous. V lost 7 bases and J lost 7, with 17 bases in between. Germline V lookup: CDR1 SGHTA, CDR2 FQGNSA. The CDR3 has 14 amino acids. The CDR3 reads CASTSSGSRQPQHF. For the CDR3, the DNA is TGTGCCAGCACCTCCTCCGGCAGTCGGCAGCCCCAGCATTTT.

The chain joins TRBV5-1 to TRBJ2-1, with 8 bases aligning to TRBD2. Trimming removed 0 bases from V and 5 bases from J; junction bases left unmatched: 7. The CDR3 is 16 residues long. Germline CDR1 and CDR2: SGHRS and YFSETQ. The CDR3 loop reads CASSLDRLAGNNEQFF. The CDR3 DNA sequence: TGCGCCAGCAGCTTGGATCGGCTAGCGGGCAACAATGAGCAGTTCTTC.

V is TRBV11-2 and J is TRBJ2-6; D might be TRBD1 (6 bases). The CDR3 runs to 18 residues. V was shortened by 5 bases and J by 3 bases, with 20 bases between the two germline ends. CDR1 is SGHAT, CDR2 FQNNGV, per germline. CDR3 residues: CASSQMVLSGDGANVLTF. The CDR3 DNA reads as TGTGCCAGCAGCCAGATGGTATTGTCAGGGGATGGGGCCAACGTCCTGACTTTC. The full variable domain, with the rest looked up from reference TRBV11-2 and TRBJ2-6, is EAGVAQSPRYKIIEKRQSVAFWCNPISGHATLYWYQQILGQGPKLLIQFQNNGVVDDSQLPKDRFSAERLKGVDSTLKIQPAKLEDSAVYLCASSQMVLSGDGANVLTFGAGSRLTVL.

The chain is built from TRBV5-1 and TRBJ1-3; no clear D gene. V was cut by 3 bases and J by 0 bases, with 31 bases left in between. Germline V lookup: CDR1 SGHRS, CDR2 YFSETQ. This CDR3 is 22 amino acids long. CDR3 protein: CASSYGPSHPLGMRSSGNTIYF. DNA of the CDR3: TGCGCCAGCAGCTATGGGCCCTCGCATCCTCTTGGGATGCGGAGCTCTGGAAACACCATATATTTT.

This CDR3 is CASSRGQRGGAFF. The CDR3 DNA sequence: TGTGCCAGCAGCCGTGGACAGCGCGGTGGAGCTTTCTTT. The rearrangement joins TRBV11-1 to TRBJ1-1; possible D gene TRBD1, 6 bases. This CDR3 has 13 amino acids. V was shortened by 5 bases and J by 10 bases, with 17 bases between the two germline ends. Germline values: CDR1 SGHAT, CDR2 FQDESV (reference sequence).

The rearrangement links TRBV28 to TRBJ1-1; no firm D call. This CDR3 comprises 12 residues. Between the trimmed V and J ends, which lost 7 bases and 1 base, there was a span of 7 bases. From germline, CDR1 is MDHEN and CDR2 SYDVKM. This chain's CDR3 is CASNIQNTEAFF. The CDR3, as DNA: TGTGCCAGCAACATCCAGAACACTGAAGCTTTCTTT.

This clone occurred once. The sample contains more than one DNA sequence encoding this CDR3. The V call is TRBV29-1, the J call TRBJ1-4, with a tentative D call TRBD1 (5 bases). The length of the CDR3 is 12 residues. CDR1 is SQVTM and CDR2 is ANQGSEA in the germline V gene. Trimming removed 4 bases from V and 8 bases from J, with 11 bases in between. The chain's CDR3 is CSVGQGGEKLFF. CDR3 nucleotide sequence: TGCAGCGTTGGCCAGGGAGGCGAAAAACTGTTTTTT. The full variable domain, with the rest looked up from reference TRBV29-1 and TRBJ1-4, is SAVISQKPSRDICQRGTSLTIQCQVDSQVTMMFWYRQQPGQSLTLIATANQGSEATYESGFVIDKFPISRPNLTFSTLTVSNMSPEDSSIYLCSVGQGGEKLFFGSGTQLSVL.

The V gene is TRBV6-6, the J gene TRBJ2-3; the match to TRBD2 covers 9 bases. V was pared by 6 bases and J by 3 bases, with 10 bases of the junction left unmatched. The germline V gene has CDR1 MNHNY and CDR2 SVGAGI (reference sequence). This CDR3 is built from 16 residues. The CDR3 spells CASSLTSGHGTDTQYF. In DNA form, the CDR3 reads TGTGCCAGCAGCCTGACTAGCGGCCACGGGACAGATACGCAGTATTTT.

This clone was found once. V is TRBV9 and J is TRBJ2-2; D is possibly TRBD1 (5 bases). Germline V lookup: CDR1 SGDLS, CDR2 YYNGEE. The CDR3 loop spans 15 amino acids. V lost 2 bases to trimming and J lost 0 bases, with 8 bases between them. CDR3 in amino acids: CASSVRAPNTGELFF. CDR3 coding DNA: TGTGCCAGCAGCGTCAGGGCTCCGAACACCGGGGAGCTGTTTTTT.

This clone was counted once. The chain employs TRBV6-1 and TRBJ1-1; TRBD1 is a possible D gene (6 bases). CDR3 length: 13 amino acids. The V end lost 2 bases, the J end lost 4 bases, and 8 bases lay between the germline ends. Germline assignment: CDR1 MNHNS and CDR2 SASEGT. The CDR3 protein is CASSETGSTEAFF. The CDR3, as DNA: TGTGCCAGCAGTGAAACAGGGTCCACTGAAGCTTTCTTT.

The chain combines TRBV6-5 with TRBJ1-1; maybe TRBD1 (6 bases). V was clipped by 4 bases and J by 5 bases, with 17 bases between them. CDR1 and CDR2 from the germline V gene are MNHEY and SVGAGI. The CDR3 sequence is 15 residues long. Written as DNA, the CDR3 is TGTGCCAGCAGTTCCCTCGCAGCAGGGGAGACTGAAGCTTTCTTT. It yields the protein CASSSLAAGETEAFF.

V usage is TRBV5-1 and J usage is TRBJ1-1; 10 positions match TRBD1. Germline CDR1 SGHRS, CDR2 YFSETQ. The CDR3 sequence is 16 residues long. Unmatched junction bases numbered 3, after V lost 0 bases and J lost 1 base. The CDR3 DNA reads TGCGCCAGCAGCTTGGGACAGGGGGCGCAGAACACTGAAGCTTTCTTT. Its protein is CASSLGQGAQNTEAFF.

A word on this clone: This sample also contains other DNA sequences that code for the same CDR3. The rearrangement uses TRBV18 and TRBJ2-2; D perhaps matches TRBD1 (5 bases). Germline V CDR1 and CDR2: KGHSH, LQKENI. There are 13 residues in the CDR3. Trimming left V 3 bases short and J 6 bases short, with 8 bases between. CDR3 region: CASSPQGAGELFF. CDR3 DNA sequence: TGTGCCAGCTCACCGCAAGGGGCCGGGGAGCTGTTTTTT.

The CDR3 spells CASTHRGMNTEAFF. The CDR3 DNA sequence: TGTGCCAGCACCCACAGGGGGATGAACACTGAAGCTTTCTTT. This rearrangement joins TRBV28 to TRBJ1-1; TRBD1 agrees at 8 bases. With V trimmed by 7 bases and J by 0 bases, 4 bases remained unmatched. Germline CDR1 reads MDHEN; CDR2 reads SYDVKM. This CDR3 region has 14 residues.

The chain uses TRBV5-4 and TRBJ2-7; 9 bases match TRBD2. The germline gives CDR1 SGHNT, CDR2 YYREEE (reference sequence). The CDR3 runs to 14 residues. Trimming at V came to 4 bases and at J to 0 bases, leaving 2 bases not matched to a gene. In nucleotides, the CDR3 is TGTGCCAGCAGCGTTAGCGGGAGCTCCTACGAGCAGTACTTC. It specifies CASSVSGSSYEQYF.

This rearrangement joins TRBV29-1 to TRBJ2-7, with TRBD1 matching over 8 bases. Looked up from germline, CDR1 is SQVTM and CDR2 is ANQGSEA. This CDR3 has 14 amino acids. Trimming at V came to 4 bases and at J to 0 bases, leaving 5 bases not matched to a gene. The CDR3 loop is CSVGDRLSSYEQYF. The CDR3 bases are TGCAGCGTTGGGGACAGGCTAAGCTCCTACGAGCAGTACTTC.

The CDR3 DNA sequence: TGTGCCAGCTCACCTGTTAACCCCTCTGGGGCCAACGTCCTGACTTTC. It codes for CASSPVNPSGANVLTF. The V gene is TRBV18, the J gene TRBJ2-6; D remains ambiguous. There are 16 residues in the CDR3. Looked up from germline, CDR1 is KGHSH and CDR2 is LQKENI. The V end was cut by 3 bases, the J end by 0 bases, with 9 bases between.

This chain joins TRBV5-1 and TRBJ2-5, with TRBD1 as a possible D gene (5 bases). Germline lookup yields CDR1 SGHRS and CDR2 YFSETQ. This CDR3 spans 16 amino acids. V dropped 0 bases and J dropped 4 bases, with 16 bases sitting between them. This CDR3 is CASSLVWAGRTETQYF. In nucleotides, the CDR3 is TGCGCCAGCAGCTTGGTATGGGCAGGGCGGACAGAGACCCAGTACTTC.

Turning to this clone: Distinct nucleotide sequences in the sample also encode this CDR3. This rearrangement joins TRBV11-2 to TRBJ2-1; no firm D call. CDR3 size: 12 residues. V lost 1 base and J lost 6, with 4 bases in between. The V gene's germline CDR1 is SGHAT and CDR2 FQNNGV. The CDR3, as DNA: TGTGCCAGCAGCTTAGTCGGCAATGAGCAGTTCTTC. Translation: CASSLVGNEQFF.

This chain joins TRBV5-1 and TRBJ2-2; the D gene is possibly TRBD2 (5 bases). This CDR3 is 16 amino acids long. Germline assignment: CDR1 SGHRS and CDR2 YFSETQ. Trimming left V 4 bases short and J 5 bases short, with 18 bases between. CDR3 loop: CASSTLNTRGTGELFF. In DNA, the CDR3 is TGCGCCAGCAGCACCCTCAACACTAGAGGTACCGGGGAGCTGTTTTTT.

This chain links TRBV28 with TRBJ1-1, with D possibly matching TRBD1 (5 bases). V lost 4 bases, J lost 3 bases, and 15 bases lay in between. The germline V gene has CDR1 MDHEN and CDR2 SYDVKM. CDR3 length: 15 residues. In nucleotides, the CDR3 is TGTGCCAGCAGTTCATGGGGGGTTGGGGACACTGAAGCTTTCTTT. Residues: CASSSWGVGDTEAFF.

J is TRBJ2-7 and V is TRBV18; 8 bases are shared with TRBD2. Trimming at V came to 3 bases and at J to 3 bases, leaving 7 bases not matched to a gene. The CDR3 has 15 amino acids. CDR1 is KGHSH and CDR2 is LQKENI in the germline V gene. In DNA, the CDR3 is TGTGCCAGCTCACCGGGGAGCGGGAGTTTCTACGAGCAGTACTTC. This gives the protein CASSPGSGSFYEQYF.

The chain carries TRBV5-4 and TRBJ2-7; 7 bases align to TRBD2. J lost 0 bases, V lost 4 bases, and 7 bases had no gene match. The length of the CDR3 is 15 residues. Germline V CDR1 and CDR2: SGHNT, YYREEE (reference sequence). CDR3 bases: TGTGCCAGCAGCCAGATCCTAGCGGACTCCTACGAGCAGTACTTC. Translation gives CASSQILADSYEQYF. The whole variable domain, filled in from reference TRBV5-4 and TRBJ2-7, reads ETGVTQSPTHLIKTRGQQVTLRCSSQSGHNTVSWYQQALGQGPQFIFQYYREEENGRGNFPPRFSGLQFPNYSSELNVNALELDDSALYLCASSQILADSYEQYFGPGTRLTVT.

The chain carries TRBV5-6 and TRBJ2-5; the match to TRBD2 covers 8 bases. The trim removed 3 bases at V and 5 bases at J, leaving 15 bases unmatched. Germline V gene data show CDR1 as SGHDT and CDR2 as YYEEEE. CDR3 size: 17 residues. The DNA for the CDR3 is TGTGCCAGCAGCTCAACCGCCCTAGCGGGTGGTGTTGAGACCCAGTACTTC. It codes for CASSSTALAGGVETQYF. Full variable domain (outside the CDR3, taken from reference TRBV5-6 and TRBJ2-5): DAGVTQSPTHLIKTRGQQVTLRCSPKSGHDTVSWYQQALGQGPQFIFQYYEEEERQRGNFPDRFSGHQFPNYSSELNVNALLLGDSALYLCASSSTALAGGVETQYFGPGTRLLVL.

V is TRBV9 and J is TRBJ2-3, with TRBD2 identical over 15 bases. The V segment lost 0 bases and the J segment 0 bases; nucleotides outside the gene matches: 11. Per germline, CDR1 SGDLS and CDR2 YYNGEE. The length of the CDR3 is 21 residues. Written as DNA, the CDR3 is TGTGCCAGCAGCGTAGCTCAGCCGGGGACTAGCGGGAGGACTAGCACAGATACGCAGTATTTT. Translation gives CASSVAQPGTSGRTSTDTQYF. Looking up the rest from reference TRBV9 and TRBJ2-3 gives the full variable domain: DSGVTQTPKHLITATGQRVTLRCSPRSGDLSVYWYQQSLDQGLQFLIQYYNGEERAKGNILERFSAQQFPDLHSELNLSSLELGDSALYFCASSVAQPGTSGRTSTDTQYFGPGTRLTVL.

The chain has TRBV4-3 and TRBJ1-1; the match to TRBD1 covers 12 bases. V was pared by 4 bases and J by 7 bases, with 10 bases of the junction left unmatched. Germline V lookup: CDR1 LGHNA, CDR2 YSLEER. This CDR3 has 16 residues. The chain's CDR3 is CASSRTGQGAMIEAFF. DNA for the CDR3: TGCGCCAGCAGCCGAACGGGACAGGGGGCTATGATTGAAGCTTTCTTT.

V is TRBV29-1 and J is TRBJ2-3; unclear D gene. The CDR3 covers 14 residues. Looked up from germline, CDR1 is SQVTM and CDR2 is ANQGSEA. Trimming took 8 bases from V and 0 from J, leaving 15 bases between them. CDR3 nucleotides: TGCAGCACACCACTCGGCGCTAGCACAGATACGCAGTATTTT. Translated, it gives CSTPLGASTDTQYF.